The rows below give T cell receptor beta chains drawn from one sample of a study of T cell responses to AZD1222 COVID-19 vaccine. The table came from immunoSEQ multiplex PCR; TCRdb's copy has only in-frame clones and leaves some out. This table holds approximately 100,000 clones, around 94% found once. The input for sequencing was peripheral blood, taken on day 0 of AZD1222 vaccination. These receptors all come from an adult in good health. Each CDR3 is given with its conserved first and last residue. The D gene is left open where the match is weak.

TRBD2 | TRBJ2-7 | TRBV3-1/TRBV3-2 | CASSHDIAGGRYEQYF | TGTGCCAGCAGCCACGACATAGCGGGGGGGCGGTACGAGCAGTACTTC
- | TRBJ2-7 | TRBV2 | CASWTVPYEQYF | TGTGCCAGCTGGACAGTCCCCTACGAGCAGTACTTC
- | TRBJ1-5 | TRBV3-1/TRBV3-2 | CASSPFGGGNQPQHF | TGTGCCAGCAGCCCATTTGGGGGTGGCAATCAGCCCCAGCATTTT
- | TRBJ2-7 | TRBV3-1/TRBV3-2 | CASSQLYEQYF | TGTGCCAGCAGCCAACTGTACGAGCAGTACTTC
TRBD2 | TRBJ2-7 | TRBV5-1 | CASSSRGARGVFEQYF | TGCGCCAGCAGTTCTCGGGGCGCGCGGGGGGTGTTCGAGCAGTACTTC
- | TRBJ1-4 | TRBV11-2 | CASSSRASNEKLFF | TGTGCCAGCAGCTCTAGGGCCAGTAATGAAAAACTGTTTTTT
TRBD2 | TRBJ2-5 | TRBV7-2 | CASSPPGLLYAGAQYF | TGTGCCAGCAGCCCTCCGGGACTACTCTATGCGGGGGCCCAGTACTTC
TRBD1 | TRBJ2-2 | TRBV4-1 | CASSQGQQNTGELFF | TGCGCCAGCAGCCAGGGACAGCAGAACACCGGGGAGCTGTTTTTT
- | TRBJ1-5 | TRBV4-1 | CASSQNPRGYSNQPQHF | TGCGCCAGCAGCCAGAATCCCAGGGGTTATAGCAATCAGCCCCAGCATTTT
TRBD1 | TRBJ1-1 | TRBV6-5 | CASRRGLGTEAFF | TGTGCCAGCCGGAGGGGGCTGGGGACTGAAGCTTTCTTT
TRBD2 | TRBJ2-5 | TRBV2 | CASRALAGGGKETQYF | TGTGCCAGCAGGGCCCTAGCGGGGGGCGGCAAAGAGACCCAGTACTTC
- | TRBJ1-1 | TRBV23-1 | CASSRDLILNTEAFF | TGCGCCAGCAGTCGGGATCTAATCCTGAACACTGAAGCTTTCTTT
- | TRBJ2-7 | TRBV6-6 | CASRFDSRSYEQYF | TGTGCCAGCAGATTCGACTCCCGCTCCTACGAGCAGTACTTC